This T cell receptor (beta chain) was profiled in a study of response to subunit inactivated influenza vaccine. Notes on the study in general: The study's authors posited that every seasonal influenza vaccination enlists few new T cells.

TCRdb called the RT-PCR reads again in MiXCR, with one record for every CDR3 protein. This sample has fewer than 550,000 distinct CDR3 sequences, with less than 30% found just once. Details on this clonotype: Its antigen remains unknown.

V shed 1 base and J shed 6 bases, with 6 bases lying between them. The CDR3 covers 12 residues. The TCR originated in a middle-aged man who received an inactivated influenza vaccine. Material: CD4+ T cells sorted from PBMCs, obtained 5 to 6 days after vaccination. The chain uses TRBV12-3 or TRBV12-4 and TRBJ1-1; D is unresolved. The CDR3 spells CASSLGVAEAFF. The CDR3 DNA is TGTGCCAGCAGTTTAGGGGTCGCTGAAGCTTTCTTT.